This TCR beta chain comes out of a study of T cell responses to AZD1222 COVID-19 vaccine. Study overall: Pooling of second doses given at about 4 or about 12 weeks was done.

Study-wide results and limits: None of the repertoires were sampled until the peak T cell response had passed. Nearly half of spike-specific TCRs reportedly go after variant regions that carry no mutations. Most donors were white British and more were female, and clonal diversity was possibly underestimated.

V shed 3 bases and J shed 0 bases, with 8 bases lying between them. Germline CDR1 LNHDA, CDR2 SQIVND (reference sequence). The CDR3 runs 14 residues. Assay used: immunoSEQ multiplex PCR; TCRdb lists only in-frame clones, some missing. The table shows 96,000 or so clones, with approximately 90% occurring only once. Comments on this clone: Its antigen is unidentified.

The sequencing used peripheral blood, collected on day 0 of AZD1222 vaccination. This TCR came from an adult in good health. J is TRBJ1-1 and V is TRBV19, with D uncertain. This chain's CDR3 is CASSIWAMNTEAFF. In DNA, the CDR3 is TGTGCCAGTAGTATTTGGGCCATGAACACTGAAGCTTTCTTT.